This entry concerns a single T cell receptor beta chain. Its antigen is not identified. This sample is drawn from a study of response to subunit inactivated influenza vaccine. Study-level results: The study's authors posited that every seasonal influenza vaccination enlists few new T cells.

The CDR3 length is 14 residues. From the RT-PCR reads, TCRdb called clonotypes with MiXCR, one entry per CDR3 protein. This table holds around 520,000 distinct CDR3 sequences, approximately 12% found once. The source of this sequence is a man aged 50-59 years who received an inactivated influenza vaccine. The chain recombines TRBV21-1 with TRBJ2-2; the listed D gene, TRBD1, was not tested against the DNA. TRBV21-1 is a recognized pseudogene. Specimen: PBMCs from blood, collected on the day of vaccination. In DNA, the CDR3 is TGTGCCAGCAGCATACAGGGGGTAATCGGGGAGCTGTTTTTT. Protein sequence: CASSIQGVIGELFF.